This passage covers 30 T cell receptor beta chains from one sample sequenced in a study of vaccination effects on CD4 cells after COVID-19. The antigens these receptors bind are not known. Viral peptide pool expansion of antigen-specific CD4+ T cells preceded sequencing in the ViraFEST assay. Isolating CD4+ T cells followed more than 9 days of culture. This individual contracted SARS-CoV-2 between March and December 2020, as verified by PCR. Data came from immunoSEQ multiplex PCR; TCRdb stores just in-frame clones and leaves some out. The table shows nearly 45,000 clones, with around 66% occurring only once. Sequencing used CD4+ T cells from PBMCs cultured with a peptide pool, obtained before COVID-19 vaccination. The receptors shown here come from a human donor who had a prior SARS-CoV-2 infection.

This clone was detected only a few times. The chain uses TRBV7-2 and TRBJ2-1; D gene ambiguous. Deletions cut 5 bases from V and 8 bases from J, with 13 bases between. The germline V gene has CDR1 SGHTA and CDR2 FQGNSA. The CDR3 has 13 residues. The CDR3 is CASSVIEVYEQFF. In DNA form, the CDR3 reads TGTGCCAGCAGCGTCATCGAGGTGTATGAGCAGTTCTTC.

The chain is built from TRBV11-3 and TRBJ1-1; D might be TRBD1 (6 bases). Trimming removed 5 bases at V and 2 bases at J, with 15 bases between. The V gene's germline CDR1 is SGHNT and CDR2 YENEEA. There are 15 residues in the CDR3. CDR3 sequence: CASSRTGTFNTEAFF. CDR3 sequence (DNA): TGTGCCAGCAGCCGCACCGGGACATTCAACACTGAAGCTTTCTTT.

The rearrangement joins TRBV2 to TRBJ2-7; 8 positions match TRBD2. The CDR3 is made up of 16 amino acids. Germline CDR1 and CDR2: SNHLY and FYNNEI. Trimming cost V 6 bases and J 1 base; bases outside gene matches: 11. DNA for the CDR3: TGTGCCAGCAGACCAAGGAGCGGGGGCTATTCCTACGAGCAGTACTTC. Its protein is CASRPRSGGYSYEQYF.

The CDR3 bases are TGTGCCAGCTCACCACCTTTGGGACAGGGGGCGGTGGACAATGAGCAGTTCTTC. This encodes CASSPPLGQGAVDNEQFF. The chain links TRBV18 to TRBJ2-1; 12 bases match TRBD1. The germline V gene encodes CDR1 KGHSH and CDR2 LQKENI. This CDR3 has 18 amino acids. The trim removed 0 bases at V and 5 bases at J, leaving 8 bases unmatched. Based on the CDR3 plus reference TRBV18 and TRBJ2-1, the full variable domain is NAGVMQNPRHLVRRRGQEARLRCSPMKGHSHVYWYRQLPEEGLKFMVYLQKENIIDESGMPKERFSAEFPKEGPSILRIQQVVRGDSAAYFCASSPPLGQGAVDNEQFFGPGTRLTVL.

The chain has TRBV7-3 and TRBJ2-6, with a tentative D call TRBD1 (5 bases). Germline V gene lookup returns CDR1 SGHTA and CDR2 FQGTGA. V was trimmed by 1 base and J by 0 bases, leaving 13 bases between them. This CDR3 has 18 amino acids. CDR3 in DNA: TGTGCCAGCAGCTTAAAGGGTACAGGCAGCTCTGGGGCCAACGTCCTGACTTTC. This sequence encodes CASSLKGTGSSGANVLTF. Based on the CDR3 plus reference TRBV7-3 and TRBJ2-6, the full variable domain is GAGVSQTPSNKVTEKGKYVELRCDPISGHTALYWYRQSLGQGPEFLIYFQGTGAADDSGLPNDRFFAVRPEGSVSTLKIQRTERGDSAVYLCASSLKGTGSSGANVLTFGAGSRLTVL.

This chain joins TRBV14 and TRBJ1-2; 8 bases map to TRBD1. Trimming removed 4 bases from V and 8 bases from J; junction bases left unmatched: 18. The CDR3 contains 17 residues. CDR1 is SGHDN and CDR2 is FVKESK in the germline V gene. The CDR3 sequence: CASSPADRDRFVPGYTF. CDR3 in DNA: TGTGCCAGCAGCCCGGCTGACCGGGACAGGTTTGTTCCAGGCTACACCTTC. Together with reference TRBV14 and TRBJ1-2, the CDR3 gives the full variable domain: EAGVTQFPSHSVIEKGQTVTLRCDPISGHDNLYWYRRVMGKEIKFLLHFVKESKQDESGMPNNRFLAERTGGTYSTLKVQPAELEDSGVYFCASSPADRDRFVPGYTFGSGTRLTVV.

V and J are TRBV4-2 and TRBJ2-1; unclear D gene. Trimming took 3 bases from V and 1 from J, leaving 10 bases between them. From germline, CDR1 is LGHNA and CDR2 YNFKEQ. The CDR3 has 15 residues. The CDR3 is CASSQTPRSYNEQFF. CDR3 nucleotide sequence: TGTGCCAGCAGCCAGACCCCTAGGTCCTACAATGAGCAGTTCTTC.

Comments on this clone: The junction departs from germline at one end; a sequencing error may be responsible. V gene TRBV7-7 combines with J gene TRBJ2-5, with D tentatively TRBD2 (5 bases). Germline lookup yields CDR1 SSHAT and CDR2 FNYEAQ (reference sequence). The CDR3 totals 15 residues. The CDR3 nucleotides are TGTGCTAGCAGCCACAGCGGCGGCGGCCCAGAGACCCAGTACTTC. Protein sequence: CASSHSGGGPETQYF.

As regards this clone: The sample contains more than one DNA sequence encoding this CDR3. The rearrangement joins TRBV5-4 to TRBJ2-3; 8 bases line up with TRBD2. CDR3 size: 16 residues. V was pared by 4 bases and J by 0 bases, with 7 bases of the junction left unmatched. Germline V CDR1 and CDR2: SGHNT, YYREEE (reference sequence). The DNA of the CDR3 is TGTGCCAGCAGCCGTGGGTTAGCGGGGAGCACAGATACGCAGTATTTT. It is translated as CASSRGLAGSTDTQYF.

CDR3: CASSLGQGGDTQYF. The CDR3 nucleotides are TGTGCCAGCAGCTTGGGACAGGGTGGAGATACGCAGTATTTT. The chain carries TRBV11-3 and TRBJ2-3, with 9 bases fitting TRBD1. Germline CDR1 reads SGHNT; CDR2 reads YENEEA. This CDR3 is built from 14 residues. V lost 3 bases, J lost 5 bases, and 3 bases stayed unmatched. The variable domain in full, with the rest retrieved from reference TRBV11-3 and TRBJ2-3, is EAGVVQSPRYKIIEKKQPVAFWCNPISGHNTLYWYLQNLGQGPELLIRYENEEAVDDSQLPKDRFSAERLKGVDSTLKIQPAELGDSAVYLCASSLGQGGDTQYFGPGTRLTVL.

This clone was detected only once. This sequence joins TRBV10-3 and TRBJ1-2; 8 bases align to TRBD1. J was trimmed by 0 bases and V by 4 bases; bases with no gene match: 10. The germline V gene encodes CDR1 ENHRY and CDR2 SYGVKD. The CDR3 sequence is 17 residues long. The CDR3 DNA is TGTGCCATCAGTGCGATAAGGACAGGGCGAACTAACTATGGCTACACCTTC. It translates to CAISAIRTGRTNYGYTF.

This chain links TRBV12-3 or TRBV12-4 with TRBJ2-1; 7 nucleotides match TRBD1. V shed 6 bases, J shed 15 bases, and the junction held 14 bases outside the gene matches. This CDR3 contains 13 residues. This CDR3 reads CASSPTGSGDGFF. As DNA, the CDR3 is TGTGCCAGCAGCCCGACAGGGAGCGGCGATGGGTTCTTC.

V is TRBV24-1 and J is TRBJ2-4; D is unresolved. The germline gives CDR1 KGHDR, CDR2 SFDVKD. Deletions cut 4 bases from V and 7 bases from J, with 16 bases between. This CDR3 is 15 amino acids long. CDR3 DNA sequence: TGTGCCACCAGTGACCCCCAGACTCCCGCCAACATTCAGTACTTC. It specifies CATSDPQTPANIQYF.

The J gene is TRBJ2-1, the V gene TRBV6-5, with D perhaps TRBD2 (6 bases). The CDR3 runs to 16 residues. Germline CDR1 is MNHEY and CDR2 is SVGAGI. V was pared by 3 bases and J by 6 bases, with 18 bases between. CDR3 region: CASSYDFTGDVNEQFF. CDR3 in DNA: TGTGCCAGCAGTTATGATTTTACGGGAGACGTCAATGAGCAGTTCTTC.

This clone was observed a few times. V gene TRBV19 combines with J gene TRBJ2-3; 7 nucleotides match TRBD2. CDR1 and CDR2 (germline): LNHDA, SQIVND (reference sequence). The V and J ends lost 0 bases and 4 bases, in that order; junction bases with no gene match: 1. CDR3 size: 14 residues. Here the CDR3 DNA reads TGTGCCAGTAGTATAGAGACTAGCTCAGATACGCAGTATTTT. This encodes CASSIETSSDTQYF.

The rearrangement links TRBV18 to TRBJ1-2, with a tentative D call TRBD1 (6 bases). The CDR3 extends over 15 amino acids. Germline CDR1 and CDR2: KGHSH and LQKENI. V was pared by 3 bases and J by 7 bases, with 18 bases between. CDR3 region: CASSPRLGGRSGYTF. For the CDR3, the DNA is TGTGCCAGCTCACCGCGTTTGGGGGGGCGATCTGGCTACACCTTC.

This sequence joins TRBV5-8 and TRBJ1-6; possible D gene TRBD1, 6 bases. CDR1 and CDR2 from the germline V gene are SGHTS and YDEGEE. V was trimmed by 5 bases and J by 5 bases, leaving 17 bases between them. This CDR3 has 16 residues. The CDR3 region has the DNA TGTGCCAGCAGAAACCCCTACAGGGTCAATAATTCACCCCTCCACTTT. This encodes CASRNPYRVNNSPLHF.

This clone was seen once. This chain links TRBV20-1 with TRBJ2-1; D is possibly TRBD2 (6 bases). Germline V gives CDR1 DFQATT, CDR2 SNEGSKA (reference sequence). The CDR3 extends over 12 amino acids. V lost 3 bases, J lost 8 bases, and 11 bases lay in between. The CDR3 region is CSASGLAYEQFF. The CDR3 DNA reads TGCAGTGCTAGTGGTCTAGCGTATGAGCAGTTCTTC.

Only one count was recorded for this clone. The rearrangement joins TRBV19 to TRBJ2-7, with D possibly called TRBD1 or TRBD2 (5 bases each). The CDR3 has 14 residues. V was cut by 5 bases and J by 2 bases, with 13 bases left in between. CDR1 and CDR2 from the germline V gene are LNHDA and SQIVND (reference sequence). CDR3 nucleotide sequence: TGTGCCAGTAGTCCTGGGACGGATACCTACGAGCAGTACTTC. Translated, it gives CASSPGTDTYEQYF.

This clone turned up a few times. V is TRBV24-1 and J is TRBJ2-2, with D tentatively TRBD1 or TRBD2 (5 bases each). Germline V gene sequence: CDR1 KGHDR, CDR2 SFDVKD. Trimming took 7 bases from V and 1 from J, leaving 9 bases between them. CDR3 length equals 14 residues. The CDR3 DNA is TGTGCCACCAGATCGGGGCAGAACACCGGGGAGCTGTTTTTT. Protein sequence: CATRSGQNTGELFF.

The rearrangement links TRBV4-1 to TRBJ2-6, with 7 bases fitting TRBD1. This CDR3 has 16 amino acids. In germline, CDR1 is MGHRA, CDR2 YSYEKL. J gave up 2 bases and V 7 bases, and 8 bases lay outside the gene matches. The CDR3 DNA reads TGCGCCAGCACGAGACAGGGATGGCCTGGGGCCAACGTCCTGACTTTC. This translates into CASTRQGWPGANVLTF.

The table lists this clone with a few counts. This chain links TRBV6-6 with TRBJ1-4, with D unclear. Germline V gives CDR1 MNHNY, CDR2 SVGAGI (reference sequence). V was pared by 10 bases and J by 8 bases, with 17 bases between. The CDR3 is 13 residues long. CDR3 DNA: TGTGCCACCTACCCAGCGGGCCGGGAAAAACTGTTTTTT. It specifies CATYPAGREKLFF.

CDR3 amino acids: CASSVASGGDTQYF. CDR3 DNA: TGTGCCAGCAGCGTAGCTAGCGGGGGAGATACGCAGTATTTT. The chain couples TRBV9 to TRBJ2-3; TRBD2 matches at 10 bases. Germline V gene data show CDR1 as SGDLS and CDR2 as YYNGEE. The CDR3 has 14 amino acids. Trimming cost V 0 bases and J 5 bases; bases outside gene matches: 0.

This rearrangement joins TRBV9 to TRBJ1-6, with unresolved D. V was pared by 0 bases and J by 9 bases, with 10 bases between. The CDR3 loop spans 14 amino acids. CDR1 is SGDLS and CDR2 is YYNGEE in the germline V gene. CDR3 DNA: TGTGCCAGCAGCGTAGGCCCCCAGAGTTCACCCCTCCACTTT. Its translation is CASSVGPQSSPLHF.

This clone has a handful of counts. This chain links TRBV27 with TRBJ1-4; TRBD1 is a possible D gene (6 bases). Germline V gene lookup returns CDR1 MNHEY and CDR2 SMNVEV (reference sequence). This CDR3 comprises 14 residues. V was cut by 7 bases and J by 0 bases, with 9 bases left in between. The CDR3 sequence is CASTGHSTNEKLFF. The CDR3 coding sequence is TGTGCCAGCACGGGACATTCAACTAATGAAAAACTGTTTTTT.

The rearrangement links TRBV18 to TRBJ2-2, with 8 nucleotides matching TRBD1. The CDR3 sequence is 16 residues long. Germline trimming cut 5 bases from V and 5 bases from J; bases unmatched to any gene: 10. In germline, CDR1 is KGHSH, CDR2 LQKENI. CDR3 sequence (DNA): TGTGCCAGCTCAACAGTCGGACAGGGCGAGACCGGGGAGCTGTTTTTT. This codes for CASSTVGQGETGELFF.

The chain is built from TRBV12-3 or TRBV12-4 and TRBJ2-3; no definite D call. The CDR3 loop spans 11 amino acids. With 6 bases removed from V and 3 bases from J, the gap between germline ends came to 4 bases. CDR3 region: CASRNTDTQYF. CDR3 nucleotide sequence: TGTGCCAGCAGAAATACAGATACGCAGTATTTT.

Remarks on this clone: The germline gene is not matched at one end of the junction; a read error may be the cause. This rearrangement joins TRBV19 to TRBJ2-7; TRBD2 agrees at 7 bases. This CDR3 is 15 amino acids long. The germline V gene has CDR1 LNHDA and CDR2 SQIVND (reference sequence). CDR3 in amino acids: CASSISPTSSHEQYF. The CDR3 DNA follows: TGTGCCAGTAGTATCTCTCCGACTAGCTCCCACGAGCAGTACTTC.

This rearrangement joins TRBV11-1 to TRBJ2-7, with 10 bases matching TRBD2. CDR3 length equals 16 residues. Germline assignment: CDR1 SGHAT and CDR2 FQDESV (reference sequence). J lost 7 bases, V lost 3 bases, and 12 bases had no gene match. The CDR3 coding sequence is TGTGCCAGCAGCTTGTCTAGCGGGAGAAGATCGGAGGAGCAGTACTTC. This sequence encodes CASSLSSGRRSEEQYF.

The gene calls are TRBV2 and TRBJ1-6; D not certain. The CDR3 consists of 14 residues. Germline-derived CDR1 and CDR2 are SNHLY and FYNNEI. The V end was cut by 4 bases, the J end by 7 bases, with 11 bases between. CDR3: CASSVTGGNSPLHF. The CDR3 DNA is TGTGCCAGCAGTGTGACGGGAGGGAATTCACCCCTCCACTTT. The full variable domain, its missing parts supplied by reference TRBV2 and TRBJ1-6, is EPEVTQTPSHQVTQMGQEVILRCVPISNHLYFYWYRQILGQKVEFLVSFYNNEISEKSEIFDDQFSVERPDGSNFTLKIRSTKLEDSAMYFCASSVTGGNSPLHFGNGTRLTVT.